Listed below are T cell receptor beta chains from one sample, sequenced in a study of identical twins. TCRdb used MiXCR to reprocess the 5' RACE reads, holding one entry per CDR3 protein. Seen here are around 490,000 distinct CDR3 sequences, nearly 15% observed once, and the top ten hold roughly 0.46%. This sample was also put to use in a study of yellow fever vaccine responses in identical twins.

Material: CD4+ T cells sorted from blood. Source of these receptors: a woman between 18 and 29 years old in good health. Each CDR3 is given with its conserved first and last residue. D genes are given only for firm matches. For some rows the clone size is stated as once, few or many, or as a class when expanded; others skip it.

.,TRBJ2-6,few,TRBV5-1,CASRYPPGHYSGANVLTF,TGCGCCAGCAGGTATCCACCGGGACACTACTCTGGGGCCAACGTCCTGACTTTC
TRBD1,TRBJ2-2,few,TRBV4-1,CASSQPLGQLNTGELFF,TGCGCCAGCAGCCAACCGCTGGGACAGCTGAACACCGGGGAGCTGTTTTTT
.,TRBJ2-3,.,TRBV5-3,CARSPGFGFPRTDTQYF,TGTGCCAGGAGCCCTGGGTTCGGGTTTCCGCGCACAGATACGCAGTATTTT
TRBD1,TRBJ1-1,.,TRBV7-9,CASSYTGGEDSEAFF,TGTGCCAGCAGCTACACAGGGGGCGAGGATTCTGAAGCTTTCTTT
TRBD1,TRBJ1-5,few,TRBV6-1,CASRHRGDQPQHF,TGTGCCAGCAGACACAGGGGGGATCAGCCCCAGCATTTT
TRBD1,TRBJ2-6,.,TRBV24-1,CATSDPRTGSGANVLTF,TGTGCCACCAGTGACCCCAGGACAGGGAGTGGGGCCAACGTCCTGACTTTC
TRBD2,TRBJ2-7,.,TRBV28,CASSGSGATYEQYF,TGTGCCAGCAGTGGGAGCGGGGCGACCTACGAGCAGTACTTC
.,TRBJ1-1,few,TRBV3-1,CASSSWDKKNTEAFF,TGTGCCAGCAGCTCATGGGACAAAAAGAACACTGAAGCTTTCTTT
TRBD2,TRBJ2-7,few,TRBV4-1,CASSLGLAEAYEQYF,TGCGCCAGCAGCCTGGGACTAGCGGAAGCCTACGAGCAGTACTTC
TRBD2,TRBJ2-1,many,TRBV20-1,CSARDERGGSYNEQFF,TGCAGTGCTAGAGATGAGCGGGGGGGCTCCTACAATGAGCAGTTCTTC
.,TRBJ1-2,few,TRBV6-5,CASSYSQGRGYGYTF,TGTGCCAGCAGTTACTCGCAGGGTCGAGGCTATGGCTACACCTTC
.,TRBJ1-2,.,TRBV29-1,CSVERGGYTF,TGCAGCGTTGAAAGAGGAGGCTACACCTTC
.,TRBJ2-3,few,TRBV28,CASSSLTPDTQYF,TGTGCCAGCAGTTCGCTGACACCAGATACGCAGTATTTT
TRBD2,TRBJ2-1,.,TRBV20-1,CSARGAAGEVSGEQFF,TGCAGTGCTAGGGGAGCAGCGGGAGAGGTTTCGGGTGAGCAGTTCTTC
TRBD2,TRBJ2-3,.,TRBV11-3,CASSSLAGAGDTQYF,TGTGCCAGCAGCTCACTAGCGGGTGCAGGAGATACGCAGTATTTT
.,TRBJ2-1,.,TRBV25-1,CASSDTERSYNEQFF,TGTGCCAGCAGTGACACCGAGCGGTCATACAATGAGCAGTTCTTC
.,TRBJ1-5,.,TRBV12-3/TRBV12-4,CASSSRGGGNQPQHF,TGTGCCAGCAGTTCCCGGGGGGGCGGGAATCAGCCCCAGCATTTT
.,TRBJ2-1,few,TRBV6-2/TRBV6-3,CASRGRRYSYNEQFF,TGTGCCAGCAGGGGACGTCGCTACTCCTACAATGAGCAGTTCTTC
TRBD1,TRBJ1-6,many,TRBV7-8,CASSPRDSNNSPLHF,TGTGCCAGCAGCCCAAGGGACAGCAATAATTCACCCCTCCACTTT
.,TRBJ2-1,many,TRBV10-3,CAISESTSYEQFF,TGTGCCATCAGTGAGTCGACTAGTTATGAGCAGTTCTTC
TRBD2,TRBJ2-5,few,TRBV20-1,CSAFLLAGVQETQYF,TGCAGTGCTTTTCTACTAGCGGGGGTCCAAGAGACCCAGTACTTC
.,TRBJ2-7,many,TRBV2,CASSELGREQYF,TGTGCCAGCAGTGAACTGGGCAGGGAGCAGTACTTC
.,TRBJ1-4,.,TRBV3-1,CASSLQGKREKLFF,TGTGCCAGCAGCCTACAGGGAAAGCGTGAAAAACTGTTTTTT
TRBD1,TRBJ1-2,many,TRBV12-3/TRBV12-4,CASSLDRDYGYTF,TGTGCCAGCAGCCTCGACAGGGACTATGGCTACACCTTC
TRBD2,TRBJ2-4,.,TRBV20-1,CSARDRLGTSGRIAKNIQYF,TGCAGTGCTAGAGACCGCCTCGGGACTAGCGGGAGAATCGCCAAAAACATTCAGTACTTC
.,TRBJ2-2,.,TRBV7-2,CASSFGDLHTGELFF,TGTGCCAGCAGCTTCGGGGACTTACACACCGGGGAGCTGTTTTTT
TRBD2,TRBJ2-1,few,TRBV5-1,CASSLGWTSGYNEQFF,TGCGCCAGCAGCTTGGGTTGGACTAGCGGCTACAATGAGCAGTTCTTC
.,TRBJ1-5,.,TRBV27,CASSSAIRDSNQPQHF,TGTGCCAGCAGTTCTGCAATAAGGGATAGCAATCAGCCCCAGCATTTT
.,TRBJ1-5,.,TRBV7-9,CASSTGREQPQHF,TGTGCCAGCAGCACCGGGAGGGAGCAGCCCCAGCATTTT
.,TRBJ1-1,.,TRBV5-1,CASSLALGQNTEAFF,TGCGCCAGCAGCTTGGCCTTGGGCCAGAACACTGAAGCTTTCTTT
TRBD1,TRBJ1-1,many,TRBV29-1,CSVGDRVNTEAFF,TGCAGCGTGGGGGACAGGGTGAACACTGAAGCTTTCTTT
TRBD2,TRBJ2-5,few,TRBV20-1,CSARETSGRLAETQYF,TGCAGTGCTAGAGAGACTAGCGGGAGATTGGCAGAGACCCAGTACTTC
TRBD1,TRBJ1-1,.,TRBV2,CASSAQQGGMNTEAFF,TGTGCCAGCAGTGCGCAACAGGGGGGCATGAACACTGAAGCTTTCTTT
.,TRBJ1-1,.,TRBV12-3/TRBV12-4,CASSPRVGEAFF,TGTGCCAGCAGTCCCAGGGTCGGTGAAGCTTTCTTT
.,TRBJ1-1,few,TRBV24-1,CATSAQAGGAFF,TGTGCCACCAGTGCTCAGGCAGGAGGGGCTTTCTTT
.,TRBJ2-7,few,TRBV12-3/TRBV12-4,CASSLGPDAEQYF,TGTGCCAGCAGTTTGGGACCCGACGCGGAGCAGTACTTC
.,TRBJ2-1,few,TRBV10-2,CASRGASESSYNEQFF,TGCGCCAGCAGAGGGGCTAGCGAGAGCTCCTACAATGAGCAGTTCTTC
TRBD1,TRBJ1-1,few,TRBV12-3/TRBV12-4,CASRTGTGGNTEAFF,TGTGCCAGCAGAACCGGGACAGGGGGCAACACTGAAGCTTTCTTT
.,TRBJ2-5,few,TRBV7-8,CASSLEGGTSKTQYF,TGTGCCAGCAGCTTAGAGGGCGGGACGTCGAAGACCCAGTACTTC
.,TRBJ2-1,few,TRBV2,CAGKRGTLGEQFF,TGTGCCGGCAAAAGAGGGACATTAGGTGAGCAGTTCTTC